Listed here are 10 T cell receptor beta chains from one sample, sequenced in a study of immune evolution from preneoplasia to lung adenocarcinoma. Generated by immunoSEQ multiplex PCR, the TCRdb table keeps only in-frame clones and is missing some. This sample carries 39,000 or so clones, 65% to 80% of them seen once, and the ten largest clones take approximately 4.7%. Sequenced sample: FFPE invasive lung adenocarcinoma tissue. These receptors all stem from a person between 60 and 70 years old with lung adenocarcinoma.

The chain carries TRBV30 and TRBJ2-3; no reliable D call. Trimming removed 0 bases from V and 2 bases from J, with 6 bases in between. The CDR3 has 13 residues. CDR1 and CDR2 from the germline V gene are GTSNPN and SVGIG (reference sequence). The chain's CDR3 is CAWSVQITDTQYF. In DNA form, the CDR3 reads TGTGCCTGGAGTGTCCAGATCACAGATACGCAGTATTTT.

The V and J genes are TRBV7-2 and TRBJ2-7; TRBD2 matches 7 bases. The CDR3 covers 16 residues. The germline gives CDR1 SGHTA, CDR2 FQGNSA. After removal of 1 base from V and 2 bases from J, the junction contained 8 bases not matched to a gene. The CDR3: CASSLEGSSGTYEQYF. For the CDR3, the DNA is TGTGCCAGCAGCTTAGAAGGGTCTAGCGGAACCTACGAGCAGTACTTC.

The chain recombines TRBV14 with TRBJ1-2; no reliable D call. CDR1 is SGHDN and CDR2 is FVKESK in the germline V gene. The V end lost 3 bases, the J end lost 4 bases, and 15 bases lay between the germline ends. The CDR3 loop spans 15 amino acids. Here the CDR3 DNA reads TGTGCCAGCAGCCAGATGCTGGAGCCCGGCTATGGCTACACCTTC. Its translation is CASSQMLEPGYGYTF.

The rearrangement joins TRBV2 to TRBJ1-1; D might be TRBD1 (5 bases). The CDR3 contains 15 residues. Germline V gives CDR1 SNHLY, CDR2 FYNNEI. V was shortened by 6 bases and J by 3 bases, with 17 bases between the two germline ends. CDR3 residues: CASRFGRDRDTEAFF. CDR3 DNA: TGTGCCAGCAGGTTCGGCAGGGATAGGGACACTGAAGCTTTCTTT.

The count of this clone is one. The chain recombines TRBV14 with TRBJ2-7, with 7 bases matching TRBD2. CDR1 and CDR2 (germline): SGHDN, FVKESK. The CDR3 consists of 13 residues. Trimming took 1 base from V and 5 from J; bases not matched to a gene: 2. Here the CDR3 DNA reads TGTGCCAGCAGCCAAGGCGGGAGCAACGAGCAGTACTTC. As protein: CASSQGGSNEQYF.

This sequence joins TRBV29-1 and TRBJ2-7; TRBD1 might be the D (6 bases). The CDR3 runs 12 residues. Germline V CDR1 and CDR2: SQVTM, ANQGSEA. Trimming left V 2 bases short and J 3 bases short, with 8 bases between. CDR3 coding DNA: TGCAGCGTTGAACTGGACAGCTACGAGCAGTACTTC. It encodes CSVELDSYEQYF.

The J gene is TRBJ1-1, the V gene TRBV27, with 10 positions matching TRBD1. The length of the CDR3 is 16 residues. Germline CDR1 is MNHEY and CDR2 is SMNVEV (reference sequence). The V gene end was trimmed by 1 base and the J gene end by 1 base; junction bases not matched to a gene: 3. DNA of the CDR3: TGTGCCAGCAGTTTATACCGACAGGGGGCGAACACTGAAGCTTTCTTT. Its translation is CASSLYRQGANTEAFF.

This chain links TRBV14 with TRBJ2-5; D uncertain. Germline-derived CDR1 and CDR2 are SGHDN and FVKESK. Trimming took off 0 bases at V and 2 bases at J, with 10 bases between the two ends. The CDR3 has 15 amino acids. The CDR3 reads CASSQDLALQETQYF. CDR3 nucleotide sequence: TGTGCCAGCAGCCAAGATTTGGCGCTACAAGAGACCCAGTACTTC.

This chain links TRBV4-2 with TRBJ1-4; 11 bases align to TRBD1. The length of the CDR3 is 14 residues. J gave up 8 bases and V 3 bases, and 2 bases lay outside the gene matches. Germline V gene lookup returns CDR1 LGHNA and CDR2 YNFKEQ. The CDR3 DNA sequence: TGTGCCAGCAGCCACGGACAGGGGGCGGAAAAACTGTTTTTT. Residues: CASSHGQGAEKLFF.

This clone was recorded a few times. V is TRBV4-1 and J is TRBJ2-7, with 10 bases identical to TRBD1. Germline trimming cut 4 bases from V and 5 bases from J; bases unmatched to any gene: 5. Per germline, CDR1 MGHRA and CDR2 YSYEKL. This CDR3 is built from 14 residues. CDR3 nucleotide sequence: TGCGCCAGCAGCCGGACCGGGACAGGGGACGAGCAGTACTTC. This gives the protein CASSRTGTGDEQYF.